Sequencing of this T cell receptor (beta chain) was carried out in a study of T-cell memory formation after mild COVID-19. Study summary: TCR clusters were mostly confined to one donor each.

A single record per CDR3 protein comes from TCRdb applying MiXCR to the 5' RACE reads. The sample shows around 310,000 distinct CDR3 sequences, around 15% of them seen only once. Material: PBMCs or a T cell subset sorted from them (not recorded which). The receptor comes from a man aged 18 to 29 who had mild COVID-19 (a few samples of this study predate the infection). Cell type and time point are not known.

The CDR3 loop reads CASSFPGTGTGELFF. The CDR3 nucleotides read TGTGCCAGCAGTTTTCCCGGGACAGGGACCGGGGAGCTGTTTTTT. V is TRBV12-3 or TRBV12-4 and J is TRBJ2-2, with 9 bases identical to TRBD1. Germline trimming cut 3 bases from V and 5 bases from J; bases unmatched to any gene: 4. CDR3 size: 15 residues.